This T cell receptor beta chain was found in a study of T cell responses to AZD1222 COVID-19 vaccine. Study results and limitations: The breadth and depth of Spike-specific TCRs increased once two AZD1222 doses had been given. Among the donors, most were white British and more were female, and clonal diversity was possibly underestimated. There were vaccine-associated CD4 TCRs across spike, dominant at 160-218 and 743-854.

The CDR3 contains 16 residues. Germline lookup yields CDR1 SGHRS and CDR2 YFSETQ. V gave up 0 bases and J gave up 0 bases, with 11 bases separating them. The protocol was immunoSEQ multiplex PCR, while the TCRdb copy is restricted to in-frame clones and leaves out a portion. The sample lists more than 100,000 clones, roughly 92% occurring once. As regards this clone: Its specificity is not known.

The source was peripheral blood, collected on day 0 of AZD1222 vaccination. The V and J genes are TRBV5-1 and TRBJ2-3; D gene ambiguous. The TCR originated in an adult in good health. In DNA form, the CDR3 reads TGCGCCAGCAGCTTGGCTACGACACCGAGCACAGATACGCAGTATTTT. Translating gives CASSLATTPSTDTQYF.